The following is a T cell receptor (beta chain) sequence with its context. Documented treatment: oral pan-JAK inhibitor, 5-10 mg twice daily. The data belong to a study of CD8+ T cells in alopecia areata. Reverse transcribed after extraction, RNA yielded cDNA as the sequencing template. The method was immunoSEQ multiplex PCR; TCRdb's version includes in-frame clones alone and lacks a portion of them. The repertoire holds fewer than 150,000 clones, with 58% as singletons. There are 14 residues in the CDR3. Deletions cut 7 bases from V and 0 bases from J, with 13 bases between. Looked up from germline, CDR1 is SQVTM and CDR2 is ANQGSEA.

This TCR came from a human donor with alopecia areata. This chain connects TRBV29-1 to TRBJ1-5; possibly TRBD1 for D (5 bases). The sample here was CD8+ T cells sorted from blood, taken at week 4, from a patient treated with tofacitinib. The CDR3 bases are TGCAGCGCCCTGGGGGGGGATAGCAATCAGCCCCAGCATTTT. This codes for CSALGGDSNQPQHF. Complete variable domain (other parts from reference TRBV29-1 and TRBJ1-5): SAVISQKPSRDICQRGTSLTIQCQVDSQVTMMFWYRQQPGQSLTLIATANQGSEATYESGFVIDKFPISRPNLTFSTLTVSNMSPEDSSIYLCSALGGDSNQPQHFGDGTRLSIL.